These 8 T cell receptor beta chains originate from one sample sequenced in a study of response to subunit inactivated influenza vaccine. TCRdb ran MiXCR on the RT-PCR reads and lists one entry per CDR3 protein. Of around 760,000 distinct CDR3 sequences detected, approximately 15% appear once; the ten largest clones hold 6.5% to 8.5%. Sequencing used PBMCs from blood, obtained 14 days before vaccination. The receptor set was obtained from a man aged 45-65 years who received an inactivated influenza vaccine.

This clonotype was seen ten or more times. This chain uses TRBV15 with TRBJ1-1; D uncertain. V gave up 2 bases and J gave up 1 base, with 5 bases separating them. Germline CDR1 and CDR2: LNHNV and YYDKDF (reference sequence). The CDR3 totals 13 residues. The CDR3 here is CATSRSENTEAFF. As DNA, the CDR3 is TGTGCCACCAGCAGATCAGAGAACACTGAAGCTTTCTTT.

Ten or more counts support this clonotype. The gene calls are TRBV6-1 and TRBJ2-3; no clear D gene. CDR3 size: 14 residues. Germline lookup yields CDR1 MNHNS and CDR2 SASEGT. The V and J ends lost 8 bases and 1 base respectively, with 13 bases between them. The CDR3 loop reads CASVSTERTDTQYF. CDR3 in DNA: TGTGCCAGCGTCTCGACGGAACGCACAGATACGCAGTATTTT.

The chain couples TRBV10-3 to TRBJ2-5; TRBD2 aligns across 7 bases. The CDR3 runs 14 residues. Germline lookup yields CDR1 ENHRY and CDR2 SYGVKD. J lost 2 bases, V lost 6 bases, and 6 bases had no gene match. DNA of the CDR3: TGTGCCATCAGAGGATGGGGGGGGCAAGAGACCCAGTACTTC. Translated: CAIRGWGGQETQYF.

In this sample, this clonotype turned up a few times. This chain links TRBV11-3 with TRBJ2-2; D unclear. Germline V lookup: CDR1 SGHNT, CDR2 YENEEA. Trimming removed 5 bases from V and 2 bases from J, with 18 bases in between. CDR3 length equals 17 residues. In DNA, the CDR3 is TGTGCCAGCAGCCCCTCGGATGGGCAATTCAACACCGGGGAGCTGTTTTTT. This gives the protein CASSPSDGQFNTGELFF.

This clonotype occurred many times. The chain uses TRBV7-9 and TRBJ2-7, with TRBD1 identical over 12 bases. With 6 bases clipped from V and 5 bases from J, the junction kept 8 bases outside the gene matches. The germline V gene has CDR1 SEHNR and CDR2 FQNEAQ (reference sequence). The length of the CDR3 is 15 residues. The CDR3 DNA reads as TGTGCCAGCAGTTATTCCGGGACAGGGGGCCACGAGCAGTACTTC. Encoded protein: CASSYSGTGGHEQYF. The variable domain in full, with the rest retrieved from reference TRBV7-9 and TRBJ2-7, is DTGVSQNPRHKITKRGQNVTFRCDPISEHNRLYWYRQTLGQGPEFLTYFQNEAQLEKSRLLSDRFSAERPKGSFSTLEIQRTEQGDSAMYLCASSYSGTGGHEQYFGPGTRLTVT.

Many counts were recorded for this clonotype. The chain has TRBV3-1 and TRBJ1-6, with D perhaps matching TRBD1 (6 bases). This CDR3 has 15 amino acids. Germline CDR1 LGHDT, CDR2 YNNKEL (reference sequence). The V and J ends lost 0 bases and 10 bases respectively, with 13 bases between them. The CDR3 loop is CASSQDWQGKSPLHF. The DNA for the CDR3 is TGTGCCAGCAGCCAAGATTGGCAGGGGAAATCACCCCTCCACTTT. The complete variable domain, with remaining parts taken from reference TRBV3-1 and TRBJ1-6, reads DTAVSQTPKYLVTQMGNDKSIKCEQNLGHDTMYWYKQDSKKFLKIMFSYNNKELIINETVPNRFSPKSPDKAHLNLHINSLELGDSAVYFCASSQDWQGKSPLHFGNGTRLTVT.

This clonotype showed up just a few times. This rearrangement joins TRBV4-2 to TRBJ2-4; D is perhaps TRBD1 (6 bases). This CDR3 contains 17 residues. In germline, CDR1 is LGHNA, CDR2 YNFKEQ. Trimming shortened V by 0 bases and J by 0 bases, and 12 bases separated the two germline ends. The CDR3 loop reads CASSQDLGARAKNIQYF. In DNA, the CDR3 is TGTGCCAGCAGCCAAGATTTGGGGGCTCGAGCCAAAAACATTCAGTACTTC.

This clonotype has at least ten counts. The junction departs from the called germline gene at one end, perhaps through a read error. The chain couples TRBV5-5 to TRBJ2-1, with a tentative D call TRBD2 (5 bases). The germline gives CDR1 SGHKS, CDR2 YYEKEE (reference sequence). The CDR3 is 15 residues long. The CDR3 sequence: CASSSAKLDNLAVVF. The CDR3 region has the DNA TGTGCCAGCAGCTCCGCGAAGTTAGATAACCTAGCAGTGGTCTTC.